This T cell receptor (beta chain) was profiled in a study of CXCR3-negative and CXCR3-positive naive CD8 T cells. Study-wide results and caveats: Most assays were run on fresh PBMCs (CXCR3 expression partially decreased after cryopreservation).

TRB cDNA was prepared as libraries by UMI-labeled 5' RACE. Following a re-call of the 5' RACE reads, TCRdb has one entry per CDR3 protein and lacks DNA. The sample includes 45,000 to 55,000 distinct CDR3 sequences. Germline CDR1 MDHEN, CDR2 SYDVKM. The CDR3 covers 15 residues. Comment on this clonotype: Its antigen is not known.

The sequencing sample was made of memory CD8+ T cells from blood. The source is a human donor in good health. Some clones in this sample may be carry-over from other donors' samples. The rearrangement uses TRBV28 and TRBJ2-7; the D gene TCRdb calls, TRBD2, cannot be checked with no DNA. The CDR3 reads CASSFSGSGDYEQYF.